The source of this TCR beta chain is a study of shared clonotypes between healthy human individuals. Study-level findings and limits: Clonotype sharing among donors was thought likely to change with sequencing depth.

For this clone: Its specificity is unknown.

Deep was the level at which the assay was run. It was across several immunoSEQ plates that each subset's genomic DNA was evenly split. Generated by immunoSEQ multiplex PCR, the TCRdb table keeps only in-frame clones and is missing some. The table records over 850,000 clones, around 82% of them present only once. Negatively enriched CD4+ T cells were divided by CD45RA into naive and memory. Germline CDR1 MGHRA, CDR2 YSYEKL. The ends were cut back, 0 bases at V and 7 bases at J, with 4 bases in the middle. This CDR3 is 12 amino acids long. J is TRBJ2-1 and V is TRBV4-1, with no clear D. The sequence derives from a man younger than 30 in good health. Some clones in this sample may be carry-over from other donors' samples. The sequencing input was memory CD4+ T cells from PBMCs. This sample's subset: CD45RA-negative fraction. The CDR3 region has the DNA TGCGCCAGCAGCCAAGACAGGAATGAGCAGTTCTTC. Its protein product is CASSQDRNEQFF.